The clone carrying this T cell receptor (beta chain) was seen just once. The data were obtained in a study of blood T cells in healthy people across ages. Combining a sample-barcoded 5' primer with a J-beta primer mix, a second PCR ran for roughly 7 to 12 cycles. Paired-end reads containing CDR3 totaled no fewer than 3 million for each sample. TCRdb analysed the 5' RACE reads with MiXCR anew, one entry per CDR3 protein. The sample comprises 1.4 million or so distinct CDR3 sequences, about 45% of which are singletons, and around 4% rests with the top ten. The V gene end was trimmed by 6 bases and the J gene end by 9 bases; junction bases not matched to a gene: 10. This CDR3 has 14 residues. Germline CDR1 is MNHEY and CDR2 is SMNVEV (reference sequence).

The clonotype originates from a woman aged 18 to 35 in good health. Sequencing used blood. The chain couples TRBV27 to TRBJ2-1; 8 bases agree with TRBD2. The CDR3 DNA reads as TGTGCCAGCAGCCCCGGGACTAGGTCAAGTGAGCAGTTCTTC. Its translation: CASSPGTRSSEQFF.